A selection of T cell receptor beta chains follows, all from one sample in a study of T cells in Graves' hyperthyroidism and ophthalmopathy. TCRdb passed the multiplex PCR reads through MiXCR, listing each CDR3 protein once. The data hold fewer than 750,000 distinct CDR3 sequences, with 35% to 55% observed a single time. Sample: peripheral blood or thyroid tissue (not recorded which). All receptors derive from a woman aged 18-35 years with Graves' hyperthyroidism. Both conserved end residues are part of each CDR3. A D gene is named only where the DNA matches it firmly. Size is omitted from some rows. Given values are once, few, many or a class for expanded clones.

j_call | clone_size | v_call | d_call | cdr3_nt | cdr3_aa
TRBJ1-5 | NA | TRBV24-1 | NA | TGTGCCACCAGTGATCCAGGGGCCGTTAACTATCAGCCCCAGCATTTT | CATSDPGAVNYQPQHF
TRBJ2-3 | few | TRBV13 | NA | TGTGCCAGCAGGGAGGGACATATCACAGATACGCAGTATTTT | CASREGHITDTQYF
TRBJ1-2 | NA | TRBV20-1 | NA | TGCAGTGCCAATCAGGACAGCTATGGCTACACCTTC | CSANQDSYGYTF
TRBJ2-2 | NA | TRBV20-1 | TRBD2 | TGCAGTGCTAGAGGGGGGACTAGCGGGAGGTCTGGGGAGCTGTTTTTT | CSARGGTSGRSGELFF
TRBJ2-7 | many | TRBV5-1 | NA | TGCGCCAGCTCCGTGGGAGCCTACGAGCAGTACTTC | CASSVGAYEQYF
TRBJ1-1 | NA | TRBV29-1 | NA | TGCAGCAGACTTCCTAGGAACACTGAAGCTTTCTTT | CSRLPRNTEAFF
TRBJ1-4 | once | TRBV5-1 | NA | TGCGCCAGCAGCTTAATGGGGATTGAAAAACTGATTTTT | CASSLMGIEKLIF
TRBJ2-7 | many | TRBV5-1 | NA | TGCGCCGCAGTAGGTTTCGAGCAGTACTTC | CAAVGFEQYF
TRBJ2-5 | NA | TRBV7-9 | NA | TGTGCCAGCAGCGTCGCAGGGTCCAATCAGCCCCAGTACTTC | CASSVAGSNQPQYF
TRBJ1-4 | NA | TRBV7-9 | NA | TGTGCCAGTAAGAAACTATTTTTT | CASKKLFF
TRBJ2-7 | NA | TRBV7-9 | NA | TGTGCCAGCAACTTAGCAAACGAGCAGTACTTC | CASNLANEQYF
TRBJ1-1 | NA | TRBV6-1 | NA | TGTGCCAGCAGTGAAGACCAAGCCGGGCAAGCTTTCTTT | CASSEDQAGQAFF
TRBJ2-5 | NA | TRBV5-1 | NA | TGCGCCAGCAGCTTGGGAGCGTCTCCCTGGGGCCAAGAGACCCAGTACTTC | CASSLGASPWGQETQYF
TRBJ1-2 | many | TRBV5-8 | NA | TGTGCCAGCAGCTTGGCCCTCGGGGGCCCAAGCGGAGAGGGCTACACCTTC | CASSLALGGPSGEGYTF
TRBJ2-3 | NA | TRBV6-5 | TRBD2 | TGTGCCAGCAGTTGGGTGGGACTAGCGGGAGACACAGATACGCAGTATTTT | CASSWVGLAGDTDTQYF
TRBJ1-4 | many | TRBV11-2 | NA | TGTGCCAGCAGTCAGGGCCTCGGGGAAAAACTGTTTTTT | CASSQGLGEKLFF
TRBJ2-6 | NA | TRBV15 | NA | TGTGCCACCAGCAGAGGAGGCGTAGGGGCCAACGTCCTGACTTTC | CATSRGGVGANVLTF
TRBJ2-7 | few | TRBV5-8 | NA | TGTGCCAGCAGCTTTGCCAGGGCTAACTACGAGCAGTACTTC | CASSFARANYEQYF
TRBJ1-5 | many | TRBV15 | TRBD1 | TGTGCCACCAGCACCGACAGGGGAGCGGCGTTCAATCAGCCCCAGCATTTT | CATSTDRGAAFNQPQHF
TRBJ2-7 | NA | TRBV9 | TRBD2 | TGTGCCAGCAGCCGAGAGGGGACTAGCGGCTACGAGCAGTACTTC | CASSREGTSGYEQYF
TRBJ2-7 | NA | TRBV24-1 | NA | TGTGCCACCACACGGACGGGTTACGAGCAGTACTTC | CATTRTGYEQYF
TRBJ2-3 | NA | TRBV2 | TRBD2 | TGTGCCAGCAGTGAGGCCGGGCTAGCGGACACAGATACGCAGTATTTT | CASSEAGLADTDTQYF
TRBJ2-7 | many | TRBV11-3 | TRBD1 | TGTGCCAGCAGCTCCGGGACAGGGACCGACGAGCAGTACTTC | CASSSGTGTDEQYF
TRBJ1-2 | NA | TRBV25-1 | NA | TGTGCCAGCTTTCCCGGGACTCAAAATGGCTACACCTTC | CASFPGTQNGYTF
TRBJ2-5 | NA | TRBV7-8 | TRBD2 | TGTGCCAGCAGCCCATGGACTAGCACAGAGACCCAGTACTTC | CASSPWTSTETQYF
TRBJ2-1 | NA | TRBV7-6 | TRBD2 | TGTGCCAGCAGCTTTACCGGGACTAGGAATGAGCAGTTCTTC | CASSFTGTRNEQFF
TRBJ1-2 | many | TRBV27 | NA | TGTGCCACGAAACAGGGAAGTGGCTACACCTTC | CATKQGSGYTF
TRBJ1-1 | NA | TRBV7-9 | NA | TGTGCCAGCAGCCTGACCGGGACAACGGTCGATGAAGCTTTCTTT | CASSLTGTTVDEAFF
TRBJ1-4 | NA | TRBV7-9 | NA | TGTGCCAGCAGTCGAGACCCCCGGATAGCGGGAGGGACTAATGAAAAACTGTTTTTT | CASSRDPRIAGGTNEKLFF
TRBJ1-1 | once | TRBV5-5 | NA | TGTGCCAGCAGCTTAGGGACTCCACCTCAAAGAAACACTGAAGCTTTCTTT | CASSLGTPPQRNTEAFF
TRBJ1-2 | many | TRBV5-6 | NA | TGTGCCAGCAGCTTGTATGGCTATGGCTACACCTTC | CASSLYGYGYTF
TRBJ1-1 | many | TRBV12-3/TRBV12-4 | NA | TGTGCCAGCAGTTTTAGGGGGAACACTGAAGCTTTCTTT | CASSFRGNTEAFF
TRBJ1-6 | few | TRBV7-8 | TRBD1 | TGTGCCAGCAGCCCACTGGACAGGGCCACCTCACCCCTCCACTTT | CASSPLDRATSPLHF
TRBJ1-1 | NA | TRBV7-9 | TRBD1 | TGTGCCAGCAGACGGGACAGGGTTAAGTTGGGCACTGAAGCTTTCTTT | CASRRDRVKLGTEAFF
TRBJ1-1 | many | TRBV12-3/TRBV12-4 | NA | TGTGCCAGCAACGGAGGACCCCCGAACACTGAAGCTTTCTTT | CASNGGPPNTEAFF
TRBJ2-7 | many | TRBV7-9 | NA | TGTGCCAGCAGCCCTCTCGGGAGCTTGCTTGTCGAGCAGTACTTC | CASSPLGSLLVEQYF
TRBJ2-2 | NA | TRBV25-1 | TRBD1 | TGTGCCAGCAGTGCCAGAGGGGACAGGGTAGATGCCGGGGAGCTGTTTTTT | CASSARGDRVDAGELFF
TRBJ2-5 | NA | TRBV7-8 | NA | TGTGCCAGCAGCTTAGTGAACACCGGGGCGACCCAGTACTTC | CASSLVNTGATQYF
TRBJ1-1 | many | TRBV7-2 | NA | TGTGCCAGCAGCTACGGCTTGAACACTGAAGCTTTCTTT | CASSYGLNTEAFF
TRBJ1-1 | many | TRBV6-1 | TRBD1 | TGTGCCAGCAGTCCAGACAGGGGTCTAGCTGAAGCTTTCTTT | CASSPDRGLAEAFF